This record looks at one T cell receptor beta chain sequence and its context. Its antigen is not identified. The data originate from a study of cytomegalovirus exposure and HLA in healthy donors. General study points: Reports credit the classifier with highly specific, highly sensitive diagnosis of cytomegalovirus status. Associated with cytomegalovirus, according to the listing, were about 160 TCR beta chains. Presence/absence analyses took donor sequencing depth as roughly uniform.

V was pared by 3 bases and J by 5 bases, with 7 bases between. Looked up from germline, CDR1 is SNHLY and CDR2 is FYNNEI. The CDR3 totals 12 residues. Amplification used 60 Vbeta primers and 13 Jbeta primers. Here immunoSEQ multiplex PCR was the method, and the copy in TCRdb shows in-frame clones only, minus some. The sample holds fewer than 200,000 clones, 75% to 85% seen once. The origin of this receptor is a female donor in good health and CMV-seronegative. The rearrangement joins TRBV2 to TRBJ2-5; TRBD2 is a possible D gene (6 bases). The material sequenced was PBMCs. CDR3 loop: CASSEAGETQYF. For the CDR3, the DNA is TGTGCCAGCAGTGAGGCGGGGGAGACCCAGTACTTC.